These 14 T cell receptor beta chains came from one sample sequenced in a study of T cells in localized non-small cell lung cancer. The data were produced by immunoSEQ multiplex PCR, yet TCRdb's version contains in-frame clones alone and is incomplete. Of 4,500 to 5,000 clones in the sample, around 30% were seen once. Sequenced material: lung tumor tissue, taken before any cancer treatment. These receptors came from a woman aged 40 to 75 with stage II squamous cell lung carcinoma.

This clone was found a few times. The chain employs TRBV28 and TRBJ1-5; D remains unclear. Germline assignment: CDR1 MDHEN and CDR2 SYDVKM. The V gene lost 9 bases and the J gene lost 1 base, with 19 bases spanning the gap. This CDR3 comprises 16 residues. The CDR3 coding sequence is TGTGCCAGTCACCCTCCTCAAGCGGAAAGCAATCAGCCCCAGCATTTT. This translates into CASHPPQAESNQPQHF.

This clone was observed a handful of times. The rearrangement uses TRBV11-3 and TRBJ1-3, with 7 bases matching TRBD1. The CDR3 loop spans 14 amino acids. V was clipped by 5 bases and J by 4 bases; unmatched bases: 5. Looked up from germline, CDR1 is SGHNT and CDR2 is YENEEA. The CDR3 loop is CASSTGTVGNTIYF. In DNA form, the CDR3 reads TGTGCCAGCAGCACTGGGACAGTGGGAAACACCATATATTTT.

This clone was seen a few times. The chain links TRBV6-8 to TRBJ2-7; D might be TRBD2 (5 bases). Between the trimmed V and J ends, which lost 4 bases and 0 bases, there was a span of 10 bases. Germline-derived CDR1 and CDR2 are MNHGY and SAAAGT. The CDR3 has 14 amino acids. CDR3 coding DNA: TGTGCCAGCAGTTGGACTCATAGCTCCTACGAGCAGTACTTC. Its translation: CASSWTHSSYEQYF.

This clone was observed a handful of times. The rearrangement joins TRBV5-1 to TRBJ2-7, with 11 bases that match TRBD2. This CDR3 region has 15 residues. V trimming: 5 bases; J trimming: 1 base; junction bases outside the gene matches: 5. Germline V gene lookup returns CDR1 SGHRS and CDR2 YFSETQ. CDR3 sequence (DNA): TGCGCCAGCAGGATGACTAGCGGGGCTTCCTACGAGCAGTACTTC. This gives the protein CASRMTSGASYEQYF. The full variable domain, completed using reference TRBV5-1 and TRBJ2-7, is KAGVTQTPRYLIKTRGQQVTLSCSPISGHRSVSWYQQTPGQGLQFLFEYFSETQRNKGNFPGRFSGRQFSNSRSEMNVSTLELGDSALYLCASRMTSGASYEQYFGPGTRLTVT.

The chain employs TRBV19 and TRBJ1-2; 7 bases map to TRBD1. Germline values: CDR1 LNHDA, CDR2 SQIVND (reference sequence). CDR3 length: 15 residues. V shed 3 bases, J shed 8 bases, and the junction held 12 bases outside the gene matches. Here the CDR3 reads CASSISAGGGSGYTF. The CDR3 nucleotides read TGTGCCAGTAGTATCTCGGCGGGAGGGGGCAGCGGCTACACCTTC.

The rearrangement links TRBV6-8 to TRBJ2-3, with 11 bases identical to TRBD1. J was trimmed by 3 bases and V by 1 base; bases with no gene match: 9. Germline CDR1 reads MNHGY; CDR2 reads SAAAGT. The CDR3 length is 18 residues. The DNA for the CDR3 is TGTGCCAGCAGTTACTTGGACAGGGGGCTAGTGCGGACAGATACGCAGTATTTT. This gives the protein CASSYLDRGLVRTDTQYF.

A few counts support this clone. The chain recombines TRBV28 with TRBJ1-1; D is ambiguous. V lost 8 bases and J 5 bases, leaving 15 bases between the germline ends. The germline gives CDR1 MDHEN, CDR2 SYDVKM. This CDR3 spans 13 amino acids. The CDR3 DNA reads TGTGCCAGCGGAACGATTCGTGGGACTGAAGCTTTCTTT. Translation gives CASGTIRGTEAFF.

This clone has more than one count but fewer than ten. The rearrangement uses TRBV15 and TRBJ2-2, with 7 nucleotides matching TRBD1. V was clipped by 5 bases and J by 5 bases; unmatched bases: 8. The CDR3 length is 15 residues. CDR1 is LNHNV and CDR2 is YYDKDF in the germline V gene (reference sequence). CDR3 DNA sequence: TGTGCCACCAGCGCCGGGACAGTTGAAACCGGGGAGCTGTTTTTT. Protein sequence: CATSAGTVETGELFF.

V is TRBV11-3 and J is TRBJ2-3, with TRBD2 matching over 7 bases. Germline CDR1 and CDR2: SGHNT and YENEEA. The CDR3 sequence is 15 residues long. V dropped 5 bases and J dropped 2; count of bases not matched to a gene: 7. CDR3 in amino acids: CASSPQAGLTDTQYF. As DNA, the CDR3 is TGTGCCAGCAGCCCCCAAGCGGGACTCACAGATACGCAGTATTTT. Full variable domain (rest looked up from reference TRBV11-3 and TRBJ2-3): EAGVVQSPRYKIIEKKQPVAFWCNPISGHNTLYWYLQNLGQGPELLIRYENEEAVDDSQLPKDRFSAERLKGVDSTLKIQPAELGDSAVYLCASSPQAGLTDTQYFGPGTRLTVL.

The V call is TRBV28, the J call TRBJ2-7; D is tentatively TRBD1 or TRBD2 (5 bases each). The CDR3 totals 17 residues. V was pared by 5 bases and J by 3 bases, with 23 bases between. Germline values: CDR1 MDHEN, CDR2 SYDVKM. The CDR3 bases are TGTGCCAGCAGTCTTACGCACCCCCGGGACGGCGACTACGAGCAGTACTTC. Encoded protein: CASSLTHPRDGDYEQYF.

The chain is built from TRBV28 and TRBJ2-1; 9 bases match TRBD1. The CDR3 is made up of 15 amino acids. After removal of 2 bases from V and 7 bases from J, the junction contained 6 bases not matched to a gene. CDR1 MDHEN and CDR2 SYDVKM come from the germline V gene. The CDR3 spells CASSLRDRVRNEQFF. Written as DNA, the CDR3 is TGTGCCAGCAGTTTAAGGGACAGGGTAAGGAATGAGCAGTTCTTC. Based on the CDR3 plus reference TRBV28 and TRBJ2-1, the full variable domain is DVKVTQSSRYLVKRTGEKVFLECVQDMDHENMFWYRQDPGLGLRLIYFSYDVKMKEKGDIPEGYSVSREKKERFSLILESASTNQTSMYLCASSLRDRVRNEQFFGPGTRLTVL.

The CDR3 DNA sequence: TGTGCCTGGAGTGTTCTCCCGGGACTAGCGGGAGCGGGCTACAATGAGCAGTTCTTC. Its translation is CAWSVLPGLAGAGYNEQFF. V and J are TRBV30 and TRBJ2-1; 14 bases map to TRBD2. Germline V lookup: CDR1 GTSNPN, CDR2 SVGIG (reference sequence). The CDR3 runs to 19 residues. J gave up 3 bases and V 0 bases, and 10 bases lay outside the gene matches.

The chain uses TRBV7-6 and TRBJ1-2, with 9 nucleotides matching TRBD1. Per germline, CDR1 SGHVS and CDR2 FNYEAQ. The CDR3 sequence is 14 residues long. The J segment lost 5 bases and the V segment lost 5 bases, leaving 6 bases of the junction unmatched. The CDR3 DNA reads as TGTGCCAGCAGCCCGCGACAGGGGGATTATGGCTACACCTTC. Residues: CASSPRQGDYGYTF.

This clone was observed a few times. The chain carries TRBV15 and TRBJ2-7; perhaps TRBD1 as D (6 bases). This CDR3 has 14 amino acids. Per the germline V gene, CDR1 is LNHNV and CDR2 is YYDKDF (reference sequence). The germline V and J ends were trimmed by 5 bases and 1 base, with 12 bases remaining between them. CDR3 sequence: CATSRDKISYEQYF. For the CDR3, the DNA is TGTGCCACCAGCCGGGACAAAATATCCTACGAGCAGTACTTC. Drawing the rest from reference TRBV15 and TRBJ2-7, the complete variable domain is DAMVIQNPRYQVTQFGKPVTLSCSQTLNHNVMYWYQQKSSQAPKLLFHYYDKDFNNEADTPDNFQSRRPNTSFCFLDIRSPGLGDTAMYLCATSRDKISYEQYFGPGTRLTVT.